This is a list of T cell receptor beta chains from one sample in a study of blood T cell repertoires in COVID-19. Clones were sequenced by immunoSEQ multiplex PCR, and TCRdb holds only the in-frame ones, with some missing. The sample consists of approximately 150,000 clones, around nine tenths of them appearing once. What was sequenced was peripheral blood. These receptor sequences come from a woman of 80 years or more with COVID-19, enrolled during active disease. CDR3s include the opening cysteine and the closing phenylalanine or tryptophan. Fields, in order: CDR3 DNA, CDR3 protein, V gene, J gene, clone size, D gene. A D gene is named only where the DNA matches it firmly. Clone size is not always given. Where it is, it says once, few, many or a class for expanded clones.

CDR3 DNA: TGTGCCAGTAGTCCCAGGCCCGGGACAGGGTTAACCGGGGAGCTGTTTTTT
CDR3 protein: CASSPRPGTGLTGELFF
V gene: TRBV19
J gene: TRBJ2-2
clone size: once
D gene: TRBD1

CDR3 DNA: TGTGCCAGCAAGTCAGCTAGTGAAAAACTGTTTTTT
CDR3 protein: CASKSASEKLFF
V gene: TRBV12-3/TRBV12-4
J gene: TRBJ1-4
clone size: once
D gene: -

CDR3 DNA: TGTGCCAGCTCATCGCAGGTAACTAGCACAGATACGCAGTATTTT
CDR3 protein: CASSSQVTSTDTQYF
V gene: TRBV18
J gene: TRBJ2-3
clone size: -
D gene: -

CDR3 DNA: TGTGCCAGCAATTTCCGAGGCCGCGGGAGGGCGGGGGGTGAGCAGTTCTTC
CDR3 protein: CASNFRGRGRAGGEQFF
V gene: TRBV28
J gene: TRBJ2-1
clone size: -
D gene: TRBD2

CDR3 DNA: TGTGCCAGCAGCCGGACAGGGAGGTACAATGAGCAGTTCTTC
CDR3 protein: CASSRTGRYNEQFF
V gene: TRBV6-5
J gene: TRBJ2-1
clone size: once
D gene: TRBD1

CDR3 DNA: TGTGCCAGCTCACCCGGTGGGGGCCTCAATGAGCAGTTCTTC
CDR3 protein: CASSPGGGLNEQFF
V gene: TRBV18
J gene: TRBJ2-1
clone size: -
D gene: -

CDR3 DNA: TGTGCCAGCAGCTTCGACAGGGCCCCTGAAGCTTTCTTT
CDR3 protein: CASSFDRAPEAFF
V gene: TRBV5-6
J gene: TRBJ1-1
clone size: -
D gene: TRBD1

CDR3 DNA: TGTGCCAGCGGGCAGGTCAGCTCCTACGAGCAGTACTTC
CDR3 protein: CASGQVSSYEQYF
V gene: TRBV6-5
J gene: TRBJ2-7
clone size: -
D gene: -

CDR3 DNA: TGTGCCAGCTCACCACCGTCACAGTCCACAGATACGCAGTATTTT
CDR3 protein: CASSPPSQSTDTQYF
V gene: TRBV18
J gene: TRBJ2-3
clone size: -
D gene: -

CDR3 DNA: TGTGCCAGCAGTTTCTATCTGGGGGGAAATTCACCCCTCCACTTT
CDR3 protein: CASSFYLGGNSPLHF
V gene: TRBV27
J gene: TRBJ1-6
clone size: -
D gene: -

CDR3 DNA: TGTGCCAGCAGTAAGACAGGGAACACTGAAGCTTTCTTT
CDR3 protein: CASSKTGNTEAFF
V gene: TRBV6-2/TRBV6-3
J gene: TRBJ1-1
clone size: -
D gene: -

CDR3 DNA: TGCGCCAGCAGCTCCGGACAGGGATGGAACCATACGCAGTATTTT
CDR3 protein: CASSSGQGWNHTQYF
V gene: TRBV5-1
J gene: TRBJ2-3
clone size: -
D gene: TRBD1

CDR3 DNA: TGTGCCAGCAGCGGACAGCCCCTGCTTCCTTCACCCCTCCACTTT
CDR3 protein: CASSGQPLLPSPLHF
V gene: TRBV5-5
J gene: TRBJ1-6
clone size: -
D gene: -

CDR3 DNA: TGCAGCGTTGGTTGGAAGCCGGGCACTGAAGCTTTCTTT
CDR3 protein: CSVGWKPGTEAFF
V gene: TRBV29-1
J gene: TRBJ1-1
clone size: -
D gene: -

CDR3 DNA: TGTGCTAGTGGTTTTATAAGAGCCGGCACAGATACGCAGTATTTT
CDR3 protein: CASGFIRAGTDTQYF
V gene: TRBV12-5
J gene: TRBJ2-3
clone size: few
D gene: -

CDR3 DNA: TGTGCCAGCGCGCCGGGACAGGGGAGCGAGCAGTACTTC
CDR3 protein: CASAPGQGSEQYF
V gene: TRBV7-2
J gene: TRBJ2-7
clone size: once
D gene: TRBD1

CDR3 DNA: TGCGCCAGCAGCCAAGATTTGCAGGGGGAGCTGTTTTTT
CDR3 protein: CASSQDLQGELFF
V gene: TRBV4-3
J gene: TRBJ2-2
clone size: -
D gene: -

CDR3 DNA: TGTGCCAGCAGGAGGACAGACAGCTCCTACGAGCAGTACTTC
CDR3 protein: CASRRTDSSYEQYF
V gene: TRBV28
J gene: TRBJ2-7
clone size: -
D gene: -

CDR3 DNA: TGTGCCAGCAGAACCGCTAGCGGGAGTTGGTACGAGCAGTACTTC
CDR3 protein: CASRTASGSWYEQYF
V gene: TRBV27
J gene: TRBJ2-7
clone size: -
D gene: TRBD2

CDR3 DNA: TGTGCCAGCAGCGCCCATACAGGGAAGAACACCGGGGAGCTGTTTTTT
CDR3 protein: CASSAHTGKNTGELFF
V gene: TRBV9
J gene: TRBJ2-2
clone size: -
D gene: -

CDR3 DNA: TGCGCCAGCAGCTCTGGGACAGGGGGCTGGGAGCAGTACTTC
CDR3 protein: CASSSGTGGWEQYF
V gene: TRBV5-1
J gene: TRBJ2-7
clone size: -
D gene: TRBD1

CDR3 DNA: TGTGCCAGTAGTATCTGGCGGGACACCGGGGAGCTGTTTTTT
CDR3 protein: CASSIWRDTGELFF
V gene: TRBV19
J gene: TRBJ2-2
clone size: -
D gene: -